This T cell receptor (beta chain) was found in a study of blood T cell repertoires in COVID-19. Turning to the study itself: Acute and convalescent COVID-19 samples came from the United States, Italy and Spain. Sources were T cells, B-cell-depleted T cells, or PBMCs; the material itself was cDNA or gDNA.

Original data processing: Researchers report that nucleated cell counts were estimated from reference gene primer amplification. Profiling relied on immunoSEQ multiplex PCR, and the TCRdb table lists in-frame clones only, not all of them. V, J and clone size were drawn from that table, and D and trimming were deduced from the DNA. The table includes about 36,000 clones, roughly 87% detected once. V lost 7 bases and J 5 bases, leaving 18 bases between the germline ends. This CDR3 has 15 residues. Germline assignment: CDR1 MDHEN and CDR2 SYDVKM. Sequenced: peripheral blood. This receptor was obtained from a man aged 55 to 70 with acute or convalescent COVID-19. The genes are TRBV28 and TRBJ1-5; D not certain. The CDR3 sequence is CASTYSVGDHQPQHF. For the CDR3, the DNA is TGTGCCAGCACCTACTCGGTCGGAGATCATCAGCCCCAGCATTTT.